Sequencing of this T cell receptor beta chain was carried out in a study of cytomegalovirus exposure and HLA in healthy donors (TCRdb year 2017). About the study as a whole: An earlier analysis of roughly 570 of the donors reported 276 Gb of sequence data and about 120 million unique TCR beta sequences obtained from about 179 million T cells. HLA typing included class I and class II loci at four-digit resolution. The genetic ancestry cluster associated with self-reported Caucasian donors included roughly 84% of the 398 genotyped donors. An earlier analysis of more than 450 of the donors used high-throughput TCR beta sequencing to judge whether each TCR beta V gene segment behaved as functional or pseudogenic. The aim of the study was to test whether cataloging public T cell receptors could identify signatures of past pathogen exposure. Every discovery cohort repertoire had been produced on one sequencing platform. In a later analysis, previously published TCR beta repertoires from several hundred donors were re-analyzed and high-resolution HLA genotyping was added so that TCR occurrence patterns could be studied. The number of donors typed differed by locus, with 629-630 for A, B, C, DRB1 and DQB1, approximately 500 for DQA1, about 610 for DPA1, and under 490 for DPB1. On average, about 240,000 unique TCR beta nucleotide sequences were sequenced per donor among 398 genotyped donors of the cohort, with around 19% of those sequences being non-productive. Donor age, sex, ethnicity and CMV serostatus were compiled alongside the repertoire data. The study profiled the T cell repertoires of hundreds of subjects by immunosequencing and related them to cytomegalovirus serostatus. In a later genetic analysis, genome-wide SNP genotypes for about 60% of the 666 donors were used, and that subset was treated as a discovery cohort. In the later analysis, no new phenotypic data were used to find candidate immune exposures; instead, reliance was placed on TCR beta sequences and their occurrence across donors. Because of strong linkage in the cohort, five DR-DQ haplotypes were treated as single units for association and clustering. An early release that covered about 600 HLA-typed donors contained approximately 300 gigabases of sequencing data and tens of millions of unique TCR sequences. To predict cytomegalovirus infection status, the study combined high-throughput TCR immunosequencing, statistical association of individual TCRs with disease status, and machine learning. A separate validation cohort of roughly 130 different subjects was used in addition to the 666-subject first cohort. What the authors observed across the whole study: A further reported finding was that TCR beta sequences accurately predicted the HLA-A and HLA-B alleles for most subjects in the first cohort. It was suggested by the authors that the approach could potentially be generalized to other disease states and immunological phenotypes. Correlated functional status among segregating V segments might be attributable to linkage disequilibrium, but an unknown experimental factor could not be ruled out. Across donors, most TCR sequences were observed very rarely, whereas some public TCRs were present in many individuals. In an earlier analysis of about 550 of the donors, most TCR beta V segments were observed in productive rearrangements about 87% or about 30% of the time, broadly matching IMGT annotations. V-gene and J-gene trimming of TCR beta chains was associated with a missense DCLRE1C variant in a later genetic analysis, and the association was replicated in an independent cohort. Compared with equally common non-associated chains, HLA-associated TCR beta chains in a later analysis were more clonally expanded and had lower generation probabilities. Several of the top co-occurrence clusters appeared to be linked to parvovirus B19, influenza, CMV and Epstein-Barr virus, according to a later analysis. The 87-base-pair reads could not distinguish some IMGT-functional V segments, including TRBV6-2 and TRBV6-3, so those segments were excluded. In a later analysis, TCR association rates were found to vary across HLA loci, with the most associated TCRs seen for DRB1 alleles and the fewest for HLA-C alleles. Presence/absence analyses assumed roughly uniform sequencing depth across donors, an assumption that may not hold. In a later analysis, around 17,000 TCR beta sequences were associated with specific HLA alleles at a false discovery rate of 0.05. A total of about 150 TCR beta chains were listed by the study as associated with cytomegalovirus. In both the original and validation cohorts, the classifier was reported to diagnose cytomegalovirus status with high specificity and sensitivity. Assigning TCR associations to individual alleles was difficult when HLA alleles, especially DR and DQ, strongly co-occurred. The only immune exposure information available for the cohort was CMV serostatus. Compared with the approximately 720-donor mean, donors in an Asian-associated ancestry cluster had fewer N-insertions in productive TCRs, according to a later genetic analysis. Because counts were too low, seventeen rarely observed V segments, including chromosome 9 orphons, were left out of the earlier analysis of approximately 500 of the donors. Three of the identified cytomegalovirus-associated TCR beta chains were confirmed in vitro to be specific for cytomegalovirus antigens. The sequencing pipeline was judged likely to have produced a cluster of highly shared sequence variants as a technical artifact. This cohort had only TCR beta chains sequenced, and the lack of alpha or paired-chain data limited which features could be detected. A later analysis found that most CMV-associated TCR beta chains appeared HLA-restricted, with HLA associations seemingly driven largely by CMV exposure. Because HLA typing was missing for some donors at each locus, association tests included only the typed subset.

The V end loses 3 bases and the J end loses 5 bases, and a stretch of 17 bases separates them. The CDR3 covers 15 residues, taking in both the cysteine and the phenylalanine. The entry retains the CDR3 DNA only, 45 bases that are in frame from base 1. As encoded in the germline V gene (reference sequence), CDR1 is SGHKS while CDR2 is YYEKEE. In total, more than 500 healthy bone marrow donors made up the cohort. At the time of sampling, every cohort member was nominally healthy, though immune exposures that went unrecorded were likely present. The donor tested CMV seropositive, placing the donor among the 289 seropositive members of the cohort. A peripheral blood sample was provided by each donor, and peripheral blood mononuclear cells were used for TCR beta sequencing. The Qiagen DNeasy Blood Extraction Kit was used to extract genomic DNA from the blood cell samples. This clone counts as medium-sized (0.01 to 0.1%). Its recognized antigen is unknown. No quality values exist for individual bases; no much larger clone is one base distant.

The library was prepared using the immunoSEQ multiplex PCR assay. For the multiplex PCR, a mixture combining 60 forward primers for TCR Vbeta segments and 13 reverse primers for TCR Jbeta segments was used. Amplification of the CDR3 region of rearranged TCR beta genes was performed with a multiplex PCR assay on genomic DNA. Amplified TCR beta libraries were sequenced as 87-base-pair reads on the Illumina HiSeq System. The published analysis was carried out like this. In a later analysis, about 80 million unique TCR beta chains were counted across the approximately 640 repertoires, and roughly 11 million of these chains were shared by at least two donors. A nearest-neighbor algorithm error-corrected the raw reads and collapsed the reads into unique sequences, merging closely related sequences to remove PCR and sequencing errors. Alignment of CDR3 sequences to IMGT reference sequences was used to assign V, D and J gene segments. Each retained sequence needed at least a six-nucleotide match to both a V gene segment and a J gene segment. Rearrangements were called productive when the CDR3 lacked stop codons and stayed in frame with V and J; all others were non-productive. Following IMGT convention, CDR3 was defined as the stretch from the second conserved V-encoded cysteine to the conserved J-encoded phenylalanine. The earlier analysis of about 590 of the donors excluded sequences that lacked an unambiguous match to a single V gene segment. In an earlier analysis of around 600 of the donors, V segments were called functional above 56.7% productive rearrangements and were called segregating when the between-donor standard deviation exceeded 5%. To diagnose cytomegalovirus status from the catalog of TCR beta chain sequences, a statistical classification framework was built. V and J gene assignment, in a later analysis, came from comparing TCR nucleotide sequences with IMGT/GENE-DB human TR gene sequences. In a later analysis, CDR3 sequences and most-parsimonious VDJ recombination scenarios were assigned using the TCRdist pipeline. A later analysis defined each TCR beta chain by its CDR3 amino acid sequence plus V-gene family, and excluded reads lacking a unique V-gene family. In a later analysis, 500 to 700 highly shared, low-generation-probability nucleotide sequences were removed to address suspected cross-contamination and a sequencing artifact. For each public chain, a later analysis derived a clonal expansion index from normalized ranks of inferred template counts within each repertoire. A later analysis computed generation probabilities with a VDJ recombination model fitted to out-of-frame rearrangements, and checked the results against IGoR. In a later analysis, hypergeometric tests were used to score TCR-TCR, TCR-HLA and TCR-CMV co-occurrence, with a repertoire-size bias correction applied to TCR pairs. To estimate false discovery rates, a later analysis permuted the HLA or CMV assignments 20 times. In a later analysis, co-occurring TCRs were grouped using DBSCAN, with TCRdist sequence similarity added in when clustering inside HLA-allele-positive subsets. For co-occurrence clustering, repertoires with fewer than 30,000 or more than 120,000 public chains were excluded, along with roughly 5 repertoires with anomalous nucleotide sharing. Here the immuneACCESS table is served through TCRdb, limited to in-frame sequences with V and J called. Missing clones are a known gap in these copies; in checked studies unresolved V genes cover under half, and the rest lacks a known reason. V, J and clone size derive from that table, while D and trimming were established from the DNA sequence. The sample data list around 50,000 clones, and 60% to 85% of these were observed just once. Roughly 8% of the sample is taken by the ten largest.

The rearranged chain carries TRBV5-5 and TRBJ1-2, with a weak D call of TRBD1 (6 bases match). Sequenced input: PBMCs. This clonotype was sampled from a man younger than 45 in good health and CMV-seropositive. This receptor has the CDR3 CASSSRDTRGYGYTF. The DNA sequence is as follows: TGTGCCAGCAGCTCCCGGGACACAAGAGGGTATGGCTACACCTTC.